The table lists the clone carrying this T cell receptor (beta chain) with a count of one. At one end, the junction sequence differs from germline, possibly due to a read error. How the authors handled the data: Amplifying reference gene primers gave estimates of nucleated cell counts. Using immunoSEQ multiplex PCR, the repertoire was profiled, and TCRdb retains in-frame clones only, with some absent. V, J and clone size are those of that table, while D and trimming were read from the DNA. The data contain approximately 300,000 clones, more than 90% of them seen just once; the ten biggest clones take up around a sixth. This specimen comes from a study of blood T cell repertoires in COVID-19. Study-wide context: The samples span acute and convalescent COVID-19 from the United States, Italy and Spain.

Germline V gene sequence: CDR1 SSHAT, CDR2 FNYEAQ (reference sequence). The CDR3 is 16 amino acids. Among Cohort 3 donors, those recovered had two negative PCRs, clearance, or symptom resolution. The sequencing input was PBMCs or T cells enriched from blood (not recorded which). This chain joins TRBV7-7 and TRBJ2-5, with 8 bases lining up with TRBD2. The TCR sequence derives from a woman aged 25 to 39 who had recovered from COVID-19. This CDR3 reads CASSFLAGGGQETQYF. Written as DNA, the CDR3 is TGTGCTAGCAGCTTCTTAGCGGGCGGGGGGCAAGAGACCCAGTACTTC.